The T cell receptor beta chain under discussion was sequenced for a study of cytomegalovirus exposure and HLA in healthy donors. Whole-study findings and limits: Presence/absence analyses took donor sequencing depth as roughly uniform.

In its sample, this clone was seen a few times. Antigen specificity is unknown. Vbeta (60) and Jbeta (13) primers were used in the PCR. Some clones are missing from TCRdb's copy, which holds only in-frame ones; the method was immunoSEQ multiplex PCR. The top ten hold roughly 1.4% of the sample, which has some 190,000 clones, 9.5% seen once. Each donor was nominally healthy when sampled (though unrecorded immune exposures were likely). The CDR3 contains 13 residues. The V and J ends lost 5 bases and 5 bases, in that order; junction bases with no gene match: 5. Germline assignment: CDR1 WNHNN and CDR2 SYGVQD (reference sequence).

The clonotype comes from a woman aged 25 to 45 in good health and CMV-seropositive. Input material: PBMCs. The chain joins TRBV10-1 to TRBJ2-5; 7 bases align to TRBD2. The CDR3 region has the DNA TGCGCCAGCAGTTCCGGGACTAAGGAGACCCAGTACTTC. Its translation: CASSSGTKETQYF.